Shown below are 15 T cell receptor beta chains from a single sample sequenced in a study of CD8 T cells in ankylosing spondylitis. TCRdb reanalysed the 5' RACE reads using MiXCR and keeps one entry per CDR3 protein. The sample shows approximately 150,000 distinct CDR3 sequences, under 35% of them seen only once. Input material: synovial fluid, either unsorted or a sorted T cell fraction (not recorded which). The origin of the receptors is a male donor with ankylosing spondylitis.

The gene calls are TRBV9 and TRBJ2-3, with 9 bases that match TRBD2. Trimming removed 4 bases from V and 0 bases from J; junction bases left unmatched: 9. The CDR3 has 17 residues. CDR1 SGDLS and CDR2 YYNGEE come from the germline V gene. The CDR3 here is CASSPRFAGGSTDTQYF. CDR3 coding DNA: TGTGCCAGCAGCCCCCGCTTTGCGGGGGGGAGCACAGATACGCAGTATTTT. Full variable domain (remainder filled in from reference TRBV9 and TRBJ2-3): DSGVTQTPKHLITATGQRVTLRCSPRSGDLSVYWYQQSLDQGLQFLIQYYNGEERAKGNILERFSAQQFPDLHSELNLSSLELGDSALYFCASSPRFAGGSTDTQYFGPGTRLTVL.

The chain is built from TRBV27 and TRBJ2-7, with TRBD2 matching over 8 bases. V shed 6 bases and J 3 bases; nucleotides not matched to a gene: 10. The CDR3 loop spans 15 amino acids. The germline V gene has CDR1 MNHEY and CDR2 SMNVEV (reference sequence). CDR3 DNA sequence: TGTGCCAGCAGGTCGGGGGGGGGAGGTGACTACGAGCAGTACTTC. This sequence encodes CASRSGGGGDYEQYF.

The DNA of the CDR3 is TGTGCCAGCAGCTTTTCTGCGCGGGGGGCCGTAGGTGAGCAGTTCTTC. It codes for CASSFSARGAVGEQFF. V is TRBV11-3 and J is TRBJ2-1, with 8 bases aligning to TRBD2. Germline assignment: CDR1 SGHNT and CDR2 YENEEA. Trimming at V came to 3 bases and at J to 9 bases, leaving 13 bases not matched to a gene. The CDR3 runs 16 residues.

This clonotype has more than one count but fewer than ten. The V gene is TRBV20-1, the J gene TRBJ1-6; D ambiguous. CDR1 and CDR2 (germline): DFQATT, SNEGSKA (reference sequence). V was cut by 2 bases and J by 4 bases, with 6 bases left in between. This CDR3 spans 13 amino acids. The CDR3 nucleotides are TGCAGTGCTAGAACAGATTATAATTCACCCCTCCACTTT. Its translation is CSARTDYNSPLHF.

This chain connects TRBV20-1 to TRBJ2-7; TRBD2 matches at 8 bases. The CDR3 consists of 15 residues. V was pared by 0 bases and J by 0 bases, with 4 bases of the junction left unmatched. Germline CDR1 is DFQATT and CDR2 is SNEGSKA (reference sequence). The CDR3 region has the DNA TGCAGTGCTAGAGAACTAGCGGCAAGCTCCTACGAGCAGTACTTC. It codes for CSARELAASSYEQYF.

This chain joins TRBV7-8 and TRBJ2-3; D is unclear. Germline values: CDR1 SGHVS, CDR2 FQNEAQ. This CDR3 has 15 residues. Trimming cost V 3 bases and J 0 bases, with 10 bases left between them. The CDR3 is CASSFLFWSTDTQYF. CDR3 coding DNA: TGTGCCAGCAGCTTCCTTTTTTGGAGCACAGATACGCAGTATTTT.

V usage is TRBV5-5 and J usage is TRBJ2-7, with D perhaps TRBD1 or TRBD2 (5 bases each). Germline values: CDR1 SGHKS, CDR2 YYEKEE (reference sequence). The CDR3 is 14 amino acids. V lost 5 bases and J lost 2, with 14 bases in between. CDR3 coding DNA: TGTGCCAGCAGTCTCACTCAGGGACCCTACGAGCAGTACTTC. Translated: CASSLTQGPYEQYF.

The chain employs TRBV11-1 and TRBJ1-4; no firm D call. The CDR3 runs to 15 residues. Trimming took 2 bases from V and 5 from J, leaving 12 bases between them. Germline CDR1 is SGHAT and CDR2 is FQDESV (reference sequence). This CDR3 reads CASSLSSGVNEKLFF. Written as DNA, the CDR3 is TGTGCCAGCAGCTTAAGTTCCGGGGTCAATGAAAAACTGTTTTTT.

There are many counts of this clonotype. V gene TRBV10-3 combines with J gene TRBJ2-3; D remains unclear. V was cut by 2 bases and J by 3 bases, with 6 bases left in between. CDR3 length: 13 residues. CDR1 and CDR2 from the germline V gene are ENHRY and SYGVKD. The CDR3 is CAISEDGTDTQYF. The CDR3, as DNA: TGTGCCATCAGTGAGGACGGTACAGATACGCAGTATTTT.

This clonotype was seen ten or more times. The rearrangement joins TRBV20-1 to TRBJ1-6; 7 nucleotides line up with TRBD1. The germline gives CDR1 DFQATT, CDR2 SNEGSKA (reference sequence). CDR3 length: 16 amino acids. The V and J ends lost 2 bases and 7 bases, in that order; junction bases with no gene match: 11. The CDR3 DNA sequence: TGCAGTGCTAGACCCGTCGAGGGACAGAGAAATTCACCCCTCCACTTT. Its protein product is CSARPVEGQRNSPLHF.

The CDR3 sequence: CASLNPGQGAREKLFF. Here the CDR3 DNA reads TGTGCCAGCCTCAATCCGGGACAGGGGGCCCGGGAAAAACTGTTTTTT. This rearrangement joins TRBV28 to TRBJ1-4; TRBD1 matches 12 bases. CDR3 size: 16 residues. V lost 8 bases to trimming and J lost 8 bases; unmatched junction nucleotides: 12. Looked up from germline, CDR1 is MDHEN and CDR2 is SYDVKM.

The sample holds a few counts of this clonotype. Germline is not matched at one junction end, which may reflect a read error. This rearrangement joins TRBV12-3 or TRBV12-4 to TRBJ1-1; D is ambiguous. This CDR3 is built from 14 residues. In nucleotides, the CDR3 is TGTGCCAGCAGCTTAGGATGGCGGAACACTGAAGCTTTCTTT. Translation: CASSLGWRNTEAFF.

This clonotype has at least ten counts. CDR3 protein: CASSQDTRAGETQYF. For the CDR3, the DNA is TGTGCCAGCAGCCAAGACACGAGGGCAGGGGAGACCCAGTACTTC. J is TRBJ2-5 and V is TRBV3-1, with D perhaps matching TRBD1 or TRBD2 (5 bases each). V was shortened by 0 bases and J by 5 bases, with 13 bases between the two germline ends. The CDR3 runs 15 residues. Germline loops: CDR1 LGHDT, CDR2 YNNKEL (reference sequence).

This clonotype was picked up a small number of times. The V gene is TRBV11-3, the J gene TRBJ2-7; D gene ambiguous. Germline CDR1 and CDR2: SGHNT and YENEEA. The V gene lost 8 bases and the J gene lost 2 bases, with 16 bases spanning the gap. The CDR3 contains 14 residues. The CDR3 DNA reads TGTGCCAGCGCATTCCATAGGGCTACCTACGAGCAGTACTTC. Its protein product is CASAFHRATYEQYF.

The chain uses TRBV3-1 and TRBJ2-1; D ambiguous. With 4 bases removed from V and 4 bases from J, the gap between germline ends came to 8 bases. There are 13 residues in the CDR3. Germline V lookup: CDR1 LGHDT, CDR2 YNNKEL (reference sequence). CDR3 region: CASSPTLYNEQFF. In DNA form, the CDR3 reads TGTGCCAGCAGCCCGACCCTGTACAATGAGCAGTTCTTC.